This T cell receptor beta chain was observed in a study of T-cell reconstitution after alpha-beta-depleted transplantation in children. This clonotype showed up just a few times. Trimming cost V 5 bases and J 0 bases, with 8 bases left between them. The CDR3 loop spans 14 amino acids. In germline, CDR1 is SQVTM, CDR2 ANQGSEA. Molecular barcoding with unique molecular identifiers was used for the TCRbeta library. TCRdb reanalysed the PCR reads using MiXCR and keeps one entry per CDR3 protein. The top ten clones hold under 45% of a sample with about 610,000 distinct CDR3 sequences, 25% to 30% of them seen once.

Here the sequenced sample was PBMCs, taken before TCRalphabeta/CD19-depleted stem cell transplant. The clonotype comes from a boy under three years old with Wiskott-Aldrich syndrome, due to receive a stem cell transplant. This rearrangement joins TRBV29-1 to TRBJ2-6; TRBD1 is a possible D gene (5 bases). CDR3 nucleotides: TGCAGCGTTCGACAGTACTCTGGGGCCAACGTCCTGACTTTC. Translating gives CSVRQYSGANVLTF.